These T cell receptor beta chains were read from a single sample in a study of T cell responses to AZD1222 COVID-19 vaccine. Some clones are missing from TCRdb's copy, which holds only in-frame ones; the method was immunoSEQ multiplex PCR. The sample lists about 130,000 clones, about 93% occurring once. The input for sequencing was peripheral blood, taken on day 0 of AZD1222 vaccination. The receptors come from an adult in good health. Each CDR3 is given with its conserved first and last residue. D genes are given only for firm matches. Only part of the rows carry a size: once, few, many, or a class if the clone is expanded.

>once|TRBJ1-4|.|TRBV7-9
CASSLPEEFNEKLFF
TGTGCCAGCAGCTTGCCAGAGGAATTTAATGAAAAACTGTTTTTT
>.|TRBJ1-2|.|TRBV7-8
CASSLRGGYGYTF
TGTGCCAGCAGCTTGAGGGGTGGCTATGGCTACACCTTC
>.|TRBJ2-1|TRBD1|TRBV4-1
CASSQGSGQGAYNEQFF
TGCGCCAGCAGCCAAGGATCGGGACAGGGGGCGTACAATGAGCAGTTCTTC
>.|TRBJ2-2|TRBD2|TRBV11-2
CASSLELSGGETGELFF
TGTGCCAGCAGCTTAGAACTTAGCGGGGGGGAAACCGGGGAGCTGTTTTTT
>.|TRBJ2-5|.|TRBV3-1/TRBV3-2
CASSQDYGGETQYF
TGTGCCAGCAGCCAAGACTACGGGGGAGAGACCCAGTACTTC
>.|TRBJ1-2|.|TRBV4-2
CASSPYLDRGGYGYTF
TGTGCCAGCAGCCCCTACCTCGACCGGGGGGGATATGGCTACACCTTC
>.|TRBJ2-7|.|TRBV7-9
CASSLEGDGNEQYF
TGTGCCAGCAGCTTAGAGGGGGACGGAAACGAGCAGTACTTC
>.|TRBJ1-5|.|TRBV28
CASSLQGGQPQHF
TGTGCCAGCAGTTTACAGGGAGGACAGCCCCAGCATTTT
>.|TRBJ1-1|TRBD1|TRBV7-8
CASSLGVEQGLNTEAFF
TGTGCCAGCAGCTTAGGGGTGGAACAGGGGTTGAACACTGAAGCTTTCTTT
>.|TRBJ1-1|.|TRBV5-8
CASLRITSPEAFF
TGTGCCAGCCTCAGGATAACAAGCCCTGAAGCTTTCTTT
>.|TRBJ1-1|TRBD1|TRBV27
CASSYLRRGLRASSEAFF
TGTGCCAGCAGTTACCTTCGGAGGGGGCTTCGTGCTTCCTCTGAAGCTTTCTTT
>.|TRBJ1-5|.|TRBV18
CASSERQVKGGQPQHF
TGTGCCAGCTCCGAGAGACAGGTCAAAGGCGGTCAGCCCCAGCATTTT
>.|TRBJ1-1|TRBD1|TRBV6-6
CASSYTGQGEFF
TGTGCCAGCAGTTACACCGGACAGGGAGAATTCTTT
>.|TRBJ1-6|.|TRBV30
CAWSVSHEGDSPLHF
TGTGCCTGGAGTGTATCCCACGAGGGAGATTCACCCCTCCACTTT
>.|TRBJ1-5|.|TRBV9
CASSVGGAHNQPQHF
TGTGCCAGCAGCGTAGGGGGAGCCCACAATCAGCCCCAGCATTTT
>.|TRBJ1-5|.|TRBV7-3
CASNIGQPSNQPQHF
TGTGCCAGCAACATCGGACAGCCTAGCAATCAGCCCCAGCATTTT
>.|TRBJ1-5|.|TRBV18
CASSPPDSFNQPQHF
TGTGCCAGCTCACCACCCGACAGCTTTAATCAGCCCCAGCATTTT
>.|TRBJ1-1|.|TRBV6-6
CASSQIYRDTEAFF
TGTGCCAGCAGCCAGATTTACAGGGACACTGAAGCTTTCTTT
>.|TRBJ1-5|.|TRBV7-8
CASSLQVGISNQPQHF
TGTGCCAGCAGCTTGCAGGTGGGGATTAGCAATCAGCCCCAGCATTTT
>.|TRBJ2-6|.|TRBV12-5
CASGPGLSGANVLTF
TGTGCTAGTGGTCCAGGGCTCTCTGGGGCCAACGTCCTGACTTTC
>.|TRBJ2-1|TRBD2|TRBV5-1
CASSLGTSGWYNEQFF
TGCGCCAGCAGCTTGGGGACTAGCGGGTGGTACAATGAGCAGTTCTTC
>.|TRBJ2-2|.|TRBV10-1
CASSDGGRTTGELFF
TGCGCCAGCAGTGATGGGGGAAGGACCACCGGGGAGCTGTTTTTT
>.|TRBJ1-2|.|TRBV14
CASSQNAEVSPGYTF
TGTGCCAGCAGCCAAAACGCTGAGGTCAGCCCTGGCTACACCTTC
>.|TRBJ2-5|.|TRBV30
CAWSPQGDTGGDF
TGTGCCTGGAGTCCACAGGGGGACACGGGGGGCGACTTC
>.|TRBJ1-3|.|TRBV6-5
CASSPWVGNTIYF
TGTGCCAGCAGTCCATGGGTTGGAAACACCATATATTTT
>.|TRBJ2-3|TRBD1|TRBV3-1/TRBV3-2
CASSLEFAGQGYTDTQYF
TGTGCCAGCAGCCTCGAATTCGCGGGACAGGGATACACAGATACGCAGTATTTT
>.|TRBJ1-2|.|TRBV5-1
CASSFGGLFYGYTF
TGCGCCAGCAGCTTCGGGGGCCTCTTCTATGGCTACACCTTC
>.|TRBJ2-2|.|TRBV6-5
CASSYSPGLNTGELFF
TGTGCCAGCAGTTACTCCCCAGGTTTGAACACCGGGGAGCTGTTTTTT
>.|TRBJ1-3|.|TRBV2
CASSEAPVRNSGNTIYF
TGTGCCAGCAGTGAAGCGCCGGTCAGAAACTCTGGAAACACCATATATTTT
>.|TRBJ2-7|.|TRBV9
CASSVGALNEQYF
TGTGCCAGCAGCGTAGGGGCCCTGAACGAGCAGTACTTC
>.|TRBJ1-2|.|TRBV3-1/TRBV3-2
CASSQDSAGTLVGYTF
TGTGCCAGCAGCCAAGATTCGGCAGGGACCCTCGTCGGCTACACCTTC
>.|TRBJ1-2|.|TRBV12-3/TRBV12-4
CASTLGEYGYTF
TGTGCCAGCACCTTGGGGGAGTATGGCTACACCTTC
>.|TRBJ2-1|.|TRBV24-1
CATYRGANEQFF
TGTGCCACCTACCGGGGCGCCAATGAGCAGTTCTTC
>.|TRBJ2-7|TRBD1|TRBV7-2
CASSFRDRGYEQYF
TGTGCCAGCAGCTTCCGGGACAGGGGGTACGAGCAGTACTTC
>.|TRBJ2-7|.|TRBV2
CASSESDSRRGYEQYF
TGTGCCAGCAGTGAAAGCGATAGTAGGAGGGGCTACGAGCAGTACTTC
>.|TRBJ1-2|.|TRBV6-1
CASSEALRSPSRGYTF
TGTGCCAGCAGTGAAGCGCTTCGGTCTCCTTCTCGGGGCTACACCTTC
>.|TRBJ1-1|TRBD1|TRBV10-3
CAISELPGQGTEAFF
TGTGCCATCAGTGAGTTACCGGGACAGGGCACTGAAGCTTTCTTT
>.|TRBJ1-2|.|TRBV12-5
CASGLGRGNYGYTF
TGTGCTAGTGGTTTGGGGAGGGGAAACTATGGCTACACCTTC
>.|TRBJ1-2|.|TRBV30
CACEGPFNYGYTF
TGTGCCTGTGAGGGACCTTTCAACTATGGCTACACCTTC
>.|TRBJ2-7|.|TRBV6-5
CASTLGLNYEQYF
TGTGCCAGCACCCTGGGACTCAACTACGAGCAGTACTTC
>.|TRBJ1-1|.|TRBV7-2
CASTPRYYTEAFF
TGTGCCAGCACCCCGAGGTACTACACTGAAGCTTTCTTT
>.|TRBJ1-5|.|TRBV5-1
CASSEGSPGHDYSNQPQHF
TGCGCCAGCAGCGAAGGATCCCCGGGACACGACTATAGCAATCAGCCCCAGCATTTT
>.|TRBJ2-5|TRBD1|TRBV7-8
CASSQSRDRGQETQYF
TGTGCCAGCAGCCAATCCCGGGACAGGGGACAAGAGACCCAGTACTTC
>.|TRBJ2-1|TRBD2|TRBV6-6
CASSPRAGGWSSYNEQFF
TGTGCCAGCAGTCCCCGCGCGGGGGGGTGGAGCTCCTACAATGAGCAGTTCTTC
>.|TRBJ1-5|.|TRBV7-2
CASSPGTDYQPQHF
TGTGCCAGCAGCCCCGGGACCGATTATCAGCCCCAGCATTTT
>.|TRBJ1-4|.|TRBV4-1
CASSPMVREKLFF
TGCGCCAGCAGCCCCATGGTACGTGAAAAACTGTTTTTT
>.|TRBJ2-5|TRBD2|TRBV5-4
CASSLYSGAHRTQYF
TGTGCCAGCAGCCTATATAGCGGGGCTCACCGGACCCAGTACTTC
>.|TRBJ2-7|TRBD2|TRBV4-1
CASSHIRLAGEQYF
TGCGCCAGCAGCCATATCCGGCTAGCGGGGGAGCAGTACTTC
>.|TRBJ2-7|TRBD2|TRBV6-5
CASLGLAGSGEQYF
TGTGCCAGCCTGGGACTAGCGGGGTCGGGCGAGCAGTACTTC
>.|TRBJ1-1|.|TRBV19
CASSSQGGIGTEAFF
TGTGCCAGTAGTAGCCAGGGAGGGATTGGCACTGAAGCTTTCTTT
>.|TRBJ2-2|TRBD2|TRBV29-1
CSAGGSLTNTGELFF
TGCAGCGCCGGGGGGTCATTAACGAACACCGGGGAGCTGTTTTTT
>.|TRBJ1-2|TRBD1|TRBV5-1
CASSSGQAGAYGYTF
TGCGCCAGCAGTTCCGGACAGGCGGGGGCCTATGGCTACACCTTC
>.|TRBJ2-7|.|TRBV3-1/TRBV3-2
CASSSPLEQYF
TGTGCCAGCAGCTCTCCCCTGGAGCAGTACTTC
>.|TRBJ1-1|TRBD1|TRBV5-1
CASSLAQGAVEAFF
TGCGCCAGCAGCTTGGCCCAGGGGGCGGTTGAAGCTTTCTTT
>.|TRBJ2-5|.|TRBV18
CASSPGLQRETQYF
TGTGCCAGCTCCCCCGGGTTACAGCGAGAGACCCAGTACTTC